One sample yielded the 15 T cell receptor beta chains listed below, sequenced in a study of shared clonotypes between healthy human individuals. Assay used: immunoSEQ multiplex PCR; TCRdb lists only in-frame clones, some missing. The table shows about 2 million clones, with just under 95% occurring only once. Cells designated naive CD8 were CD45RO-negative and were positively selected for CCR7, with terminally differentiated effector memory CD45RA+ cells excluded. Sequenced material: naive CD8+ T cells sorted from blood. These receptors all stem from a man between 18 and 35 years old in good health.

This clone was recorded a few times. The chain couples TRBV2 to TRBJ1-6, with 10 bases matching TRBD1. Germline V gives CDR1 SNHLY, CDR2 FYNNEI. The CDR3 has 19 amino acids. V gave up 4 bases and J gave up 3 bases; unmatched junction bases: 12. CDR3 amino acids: CASSVGVGTGDLYNSPLHF. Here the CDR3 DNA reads TGTGCCAGCAGTGTGGGAGTCGGGACAGGGGATCTCTATAATTCACCCCTCCACTTT.

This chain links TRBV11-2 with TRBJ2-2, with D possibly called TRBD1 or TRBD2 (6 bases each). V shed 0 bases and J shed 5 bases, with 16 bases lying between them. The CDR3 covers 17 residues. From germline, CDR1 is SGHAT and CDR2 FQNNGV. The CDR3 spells CASSLDRRAGETGELFF. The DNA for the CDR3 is TGTGCCAGCAGCTTAGATCGGAGGGCAGGGGAGACCGGGGAGCTGTTTTTT.

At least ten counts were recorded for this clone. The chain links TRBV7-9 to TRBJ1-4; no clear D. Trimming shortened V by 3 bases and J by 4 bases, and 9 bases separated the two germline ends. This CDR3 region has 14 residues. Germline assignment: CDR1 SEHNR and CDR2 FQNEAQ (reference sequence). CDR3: CASSFPEFNEKLFF. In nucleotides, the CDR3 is TGTGCCAGCAGCTTCCCCGAGTTTAATGAAAAACTGTTTTTT.

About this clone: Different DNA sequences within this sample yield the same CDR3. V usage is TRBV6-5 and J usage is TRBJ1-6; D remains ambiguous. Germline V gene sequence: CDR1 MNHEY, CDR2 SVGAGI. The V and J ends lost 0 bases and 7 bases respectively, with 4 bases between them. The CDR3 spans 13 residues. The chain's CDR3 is CASSYSENSPLHF. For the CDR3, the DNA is TGTGCCAGCAGTTACTCTGAGAATTCACCCCTCCACTTT.

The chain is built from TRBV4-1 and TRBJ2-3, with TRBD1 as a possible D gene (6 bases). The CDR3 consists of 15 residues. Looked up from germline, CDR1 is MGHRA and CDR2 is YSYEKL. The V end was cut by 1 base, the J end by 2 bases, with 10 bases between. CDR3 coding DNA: TGCGCCAGCAGCCAAGCAGACAGGCCCACAGATACGCAGTATTTT. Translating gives CASSQADRPTDTQYF.

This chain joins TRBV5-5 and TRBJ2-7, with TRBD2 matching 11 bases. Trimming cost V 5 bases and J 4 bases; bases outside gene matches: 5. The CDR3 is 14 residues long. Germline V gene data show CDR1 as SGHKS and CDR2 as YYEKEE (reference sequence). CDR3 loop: CASSLGTSGYEQYF. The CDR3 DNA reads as TGTGCCAGCAGTCTCGGGACTAGCGGTTACGAGCAGTACTTC.

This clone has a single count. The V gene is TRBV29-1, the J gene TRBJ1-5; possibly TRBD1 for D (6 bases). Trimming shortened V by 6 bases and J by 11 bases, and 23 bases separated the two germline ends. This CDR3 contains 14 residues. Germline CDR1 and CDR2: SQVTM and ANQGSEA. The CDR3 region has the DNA TGCAGCGTGGTGGAAGTTGGGACAAGCGGGTCCCAGCATTTT. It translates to CSVVEVGTSGSQHF.

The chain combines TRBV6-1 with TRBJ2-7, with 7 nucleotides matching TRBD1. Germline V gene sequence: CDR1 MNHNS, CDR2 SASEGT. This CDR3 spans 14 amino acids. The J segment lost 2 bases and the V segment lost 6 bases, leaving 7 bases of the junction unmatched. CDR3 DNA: TGTGCCAGCAGGACCGGGACAGATACCTACGAGCAGTACTTC. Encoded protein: CASRTGTDTYEQYF.

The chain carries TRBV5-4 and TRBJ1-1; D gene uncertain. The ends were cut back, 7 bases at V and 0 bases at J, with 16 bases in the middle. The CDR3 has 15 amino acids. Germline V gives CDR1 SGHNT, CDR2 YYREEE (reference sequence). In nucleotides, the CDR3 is TGTGCCAGCGAAGATGGCGGGCACCTGAACACTGAAGCTTTCTTT. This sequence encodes CASEDGGHLNTEAFF.

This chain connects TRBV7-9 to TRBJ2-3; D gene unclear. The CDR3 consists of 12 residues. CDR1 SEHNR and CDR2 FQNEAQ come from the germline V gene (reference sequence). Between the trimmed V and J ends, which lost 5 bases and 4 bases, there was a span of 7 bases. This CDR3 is CASSPPSDTQYF. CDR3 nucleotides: TGTGCCAGCAGCCCCCCCTCAGATACGCAGTATTTT.

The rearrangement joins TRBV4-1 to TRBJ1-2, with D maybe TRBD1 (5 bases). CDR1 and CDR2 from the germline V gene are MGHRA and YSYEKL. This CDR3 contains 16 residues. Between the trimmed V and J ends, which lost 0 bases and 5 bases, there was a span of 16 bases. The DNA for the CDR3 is TGCGCCAGCAGCCAAGAAGGGGCAGGGCTATCGTATGGCTACACCTTC. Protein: CASSQEGAGLSYGYTF.

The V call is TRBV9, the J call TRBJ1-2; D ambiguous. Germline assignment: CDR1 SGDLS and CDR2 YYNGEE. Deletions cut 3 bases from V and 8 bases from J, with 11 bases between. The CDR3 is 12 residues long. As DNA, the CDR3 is TGTGCCAGCAGCGACCTCATTCGGGGCTACACCTTC. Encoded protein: CASSDLIRGYTF.

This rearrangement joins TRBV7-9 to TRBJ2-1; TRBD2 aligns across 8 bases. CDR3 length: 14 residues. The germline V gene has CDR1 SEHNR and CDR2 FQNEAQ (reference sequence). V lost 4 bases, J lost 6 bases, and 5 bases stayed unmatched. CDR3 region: CASSSGTSRNEQFF. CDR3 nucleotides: TGTGCCAGCAGCTCCGGGACTAGTCGCAATGAGCAGTTCTTC.

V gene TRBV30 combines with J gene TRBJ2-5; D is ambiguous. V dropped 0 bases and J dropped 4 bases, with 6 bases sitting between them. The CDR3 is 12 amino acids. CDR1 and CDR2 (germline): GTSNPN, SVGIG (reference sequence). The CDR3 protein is CAWSVVGETQYF. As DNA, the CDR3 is TGTGCCTGGAGTGTTGTAGGAGAGACCCAGTACTTC.

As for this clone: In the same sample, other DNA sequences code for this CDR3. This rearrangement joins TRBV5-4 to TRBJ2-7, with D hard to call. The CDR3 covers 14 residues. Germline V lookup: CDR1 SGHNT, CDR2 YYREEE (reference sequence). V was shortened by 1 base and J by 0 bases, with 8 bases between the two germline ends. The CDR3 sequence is CASSLWGVSYEQYF. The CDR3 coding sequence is TGTGCCAGCAGCTTGTGGGGTGTCTCCTACGAGCAGTACTTC. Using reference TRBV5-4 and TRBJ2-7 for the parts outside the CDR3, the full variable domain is ETGVTQSPTHLIKTRGQQVTLRCSSQSGHNTVSWYQQALGQGPQFIFQYYREEENGRGNFPPRFSGLQFPNYSSELNVNALELDDSALYLCASSLWGVSYEQYFGPGTRLTVT.